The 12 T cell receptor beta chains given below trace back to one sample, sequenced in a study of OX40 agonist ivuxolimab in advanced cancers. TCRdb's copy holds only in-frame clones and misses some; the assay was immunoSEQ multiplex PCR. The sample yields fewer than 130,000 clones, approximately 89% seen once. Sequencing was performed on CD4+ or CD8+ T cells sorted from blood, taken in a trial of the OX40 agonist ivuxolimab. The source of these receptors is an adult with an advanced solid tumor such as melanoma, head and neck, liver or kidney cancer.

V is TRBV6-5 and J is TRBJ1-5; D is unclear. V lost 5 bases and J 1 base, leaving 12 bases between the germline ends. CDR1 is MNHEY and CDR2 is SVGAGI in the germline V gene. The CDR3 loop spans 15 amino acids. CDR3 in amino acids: CASSQDGFSNQPQHF. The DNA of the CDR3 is TGTGCCAGCAGTCAAGACGGGTTCAGCAATCAGCCCCAGCATTTT.

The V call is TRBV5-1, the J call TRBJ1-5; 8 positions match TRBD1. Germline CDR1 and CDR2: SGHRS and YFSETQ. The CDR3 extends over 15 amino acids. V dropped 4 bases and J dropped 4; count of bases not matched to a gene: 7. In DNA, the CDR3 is TGCGCCAGCAGCAGAGGGACAGGACAAAATCAGCCCCAGCATTTT. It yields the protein CASSRGTGQNQPQHF.

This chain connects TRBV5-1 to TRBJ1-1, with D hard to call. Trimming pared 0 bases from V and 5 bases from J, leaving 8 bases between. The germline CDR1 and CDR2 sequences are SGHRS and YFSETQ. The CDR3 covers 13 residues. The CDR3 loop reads CASSLGGLTEAFF. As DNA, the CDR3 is TGCGCCAGCAGCTTGGGGGGTTTGACTGAAGCTTTCTTT.

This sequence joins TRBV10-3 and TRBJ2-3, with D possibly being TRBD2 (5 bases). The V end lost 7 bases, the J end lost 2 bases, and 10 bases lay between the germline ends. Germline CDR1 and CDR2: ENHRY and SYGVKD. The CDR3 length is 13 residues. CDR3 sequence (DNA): TGTGCCATCAAGGTCCTAGCCACAGATACGCAGTATTTT. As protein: CAIKVLATDTQYF.

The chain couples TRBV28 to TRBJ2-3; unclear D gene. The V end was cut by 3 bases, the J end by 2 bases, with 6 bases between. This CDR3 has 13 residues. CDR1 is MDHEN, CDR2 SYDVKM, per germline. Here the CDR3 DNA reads TGTGCCAGCAGTTTCCCGGCCACAGATACGCAGTATTTT. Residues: CASSFPATDTQYF.

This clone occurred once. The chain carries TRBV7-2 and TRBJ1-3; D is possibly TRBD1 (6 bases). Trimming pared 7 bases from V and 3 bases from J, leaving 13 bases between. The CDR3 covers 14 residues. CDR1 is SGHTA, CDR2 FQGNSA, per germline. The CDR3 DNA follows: TGTGCCAGCACCCTAGGACAGCGTGGAAACACCATATATTTT. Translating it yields CASTLGQRGNTIYF. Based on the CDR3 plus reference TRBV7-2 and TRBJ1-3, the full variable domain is GAGVSQSPSNKVTEKGKDVELRCDPISGHTALYWYRQSLGQGLEFLIYFQGNSAPDKSGLPSDRFSAERTGGSVSTLTIQRTQQEDSAVYLCASTLGQRGNTIYFGEGSWLTVV.

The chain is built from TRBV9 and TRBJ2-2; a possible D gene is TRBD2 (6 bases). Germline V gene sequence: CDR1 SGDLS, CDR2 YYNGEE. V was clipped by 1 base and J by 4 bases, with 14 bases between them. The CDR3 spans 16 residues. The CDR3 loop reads CASSVNPGSGTGELFF. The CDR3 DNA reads TGTGCCAGCAGCGTAAACCCTGGTAGCGGCACCGGGGAGCTGTTTTTT.

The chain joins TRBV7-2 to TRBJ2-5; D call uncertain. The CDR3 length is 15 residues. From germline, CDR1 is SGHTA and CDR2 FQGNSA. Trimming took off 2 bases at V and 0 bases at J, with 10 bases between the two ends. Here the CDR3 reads CASSLKPPYQETQYF. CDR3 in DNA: TGTGCCAGCAGCTTAAAACCCCCGTACCAAGAGACCCAGTACTTC.

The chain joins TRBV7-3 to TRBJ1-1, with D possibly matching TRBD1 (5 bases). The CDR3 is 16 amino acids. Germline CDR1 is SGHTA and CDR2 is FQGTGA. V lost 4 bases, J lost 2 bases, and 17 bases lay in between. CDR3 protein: CASSSNPRWDNTEAFF. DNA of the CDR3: TGTGCCAGCAGCTCAAACCCTCGTTGGGACAACACTGAAGCTTTCTTT.

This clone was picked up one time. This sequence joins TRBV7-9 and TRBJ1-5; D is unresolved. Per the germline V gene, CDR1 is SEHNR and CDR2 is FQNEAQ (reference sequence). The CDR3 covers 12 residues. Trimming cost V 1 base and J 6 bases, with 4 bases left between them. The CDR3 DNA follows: TGTGCCAGCAGCTTAGTTGGTCAGCCCCAGCATTTT. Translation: CASSLVGQPQHF. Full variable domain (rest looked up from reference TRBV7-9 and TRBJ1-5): DTGVSQNPRHKITKRGQNVTFRCDPISEHNRLYWYRQTLGQGPEFLTYFQNEAQLEKSRLLSDRFSAERPKGSFSTLEIQRTEQGDSAMYLCASSLVGQPQHFGDGTRLSIL.

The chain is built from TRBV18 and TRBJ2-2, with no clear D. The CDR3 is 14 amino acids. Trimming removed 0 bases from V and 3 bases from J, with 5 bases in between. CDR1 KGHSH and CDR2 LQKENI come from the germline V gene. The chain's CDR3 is CASSPPVDTGELFF. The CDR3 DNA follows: TGTGCCAGCTCACCACCGGTGGACACCGGGGAGCTGTTTTTT.

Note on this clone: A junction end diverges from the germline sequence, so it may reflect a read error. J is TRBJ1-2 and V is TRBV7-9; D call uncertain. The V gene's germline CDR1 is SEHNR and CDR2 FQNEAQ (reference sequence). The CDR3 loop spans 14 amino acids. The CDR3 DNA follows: TGCGCCAGCAGCCAAGATGGGAAGGACTATGGCTACACCTTC. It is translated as CASSQDGKDYGYTF.